The TCR beta chain under discussion was sequenced for a study of cytomegalovirus exposure and HLA in healthy donors (dated by TCRdb to about 2017). Regarding the complete study: An earlier analysis of approximately 590 of the donors reported 276 Gb of sequence data and some 100 million unique TCR beta sequences from roughly 200 million T cells. An early release that covered fewer than 800 HLA-typed donors contained 250 to 350 gigabases of sequencing data and tens of millions of unique TCR sequences. The genetic ancestry cluster associated with self-reported Caucasian donors included around 76% of the 398 genotyped donors. The aim of the study was to test whether cataloging public T cell receptors could identify signatures of past pathogen exposure. The T cell repertoires of some 670 subjects were profiled by immunosequencing and related to cytomegalovirus serostatus. Along with the roughly 710-subject first cohort, a separate validation cohort of around 120 different subjects was used. The study combined high-throughput TCR immunosequencing, statistical association of individual TCRs with disease status, and machine learning to predict cytomegalovirus infection status. A later analysis re-examined previously published TCR beta repertoires from 500 to 700 donors and added high-resolution HLA genotyping to investigate patterns of TCR occurrence. Rather than using new phenotypic data, the later analysis identified candidate immune exposures from TCR beta sequences and from how often those sequences occurred across donors. In an earlier analysis of 550 to 700 of the donors, high-throughput TCR beta sequencing was used to judge whether each TCR beta V gene segment behaved as functional or pseudogenic. Donor age, sex, ethnicity and CMV serostatus were compiled alongside the repertoire data. A later genetic analysis took genome-wide SNP genotypes for about 55% of the 666 donors and used that subset as a discovery cohort. Every discovery cohort repertoire had been produced on one sequencing platform. HLA typing covered class I and class II loci at four-digit resolution. Typing coverage varied by locus: about 620-630 donors for A, B, C, DRB1 and DQB1; 500 to 550 for DQA1; over 600 for DPA1; approximately 450 for DPB1. Several DR-DQ haplotypes were treated as single units for association and clustering because of strong linkage in the cohort. Among about 360 genotyped donors of the cohort, an average of about 240,000 unique TCR beta nucleotide sequences were sequenced per donor, roughly a sixth of them non-productive. What the authors observed across the whole study: Correlated functional status among segregating V segments might be attributable to linkage disequilibrium, but an unknown experimental factor could not be ruled out. The classifier was reported to diagnose cytomegalovirus status with high specificity and sensitivity in both the original cohort and the validation cohort. This cohort had only TCR beta chains sequenced, and the lack of alpha or paired-chain data limited which features could be detected. Broadly in line with IMGT annotations, most TCR beta V segments showed up in productive rearrangements about 87% or about 30% of the time in an earlier analysis of under 700 of the donors. In a later analysis, HLA-associated TCR beta chains were found to be more clonally expanded and to have lower generation probabilities than equally common non-associated chains. The study gave a list of under 200 TCR beta chains associated with cytomegalovirus. Assigning TCR associations to individual alleles was difficult when HLA alleles, especially DR and DQ, strongly co-occurred. In vitro tests confirmed that three of the cytomegalovirus-associated TCR beta chains recognize cytomegalovirus antigens. Presence/absence analyses assumed roughly uniform sequencing depth across donors, an assumption that may not hold. A later genetic analysis associated a missense DCLRE1C variant with V-gene and J-gene trimming of TCR beta chains, and an independent cohort replicated the association. While some public TCRs were present in many individuals, most TCR sequences turned up only very rarely across donors. HLA typing was unavailable for some donors at each locus, so association tests used only the typed subset. A later genetic analysis reported fewer N-insertions in productive TCRs among donors in an Asian-associated ancestry cluster than the roughly 650-donor mean. According to the authors, the approach could potentially be generalized to other disease states and immunological phenotypes. A later analysis reported that several top co-occurrence clusters appeared linked to parvovirus B19, influenza, CMV and Epstein-Barr virus. According to a later analysis, TCR association rates differed among HLA loci, with DRB1 alleles showing the most associated TCRs and HLA-C alleles showing the fewest. The earlier analysis of a few hundred of the donors excluded 15 to 20 rarely observed V segments, including chromosome 9 orphons, because counts were too low. The only immune exposure information available for the cohort was CMV serostatus. A group of highly shared sequence variants was considered likely to be a technical artifact of the sequencing pipeline. Most CMV-associated TCR beta chains appeared to be HLA-restricted in a later analysis, and the HLA associations seemed to be driven largely by CMV exposure. Specific HLA alleles were associated with 15,000 to 20,000 TCR beta sequences at a false discovery rate of 0.05 in a later analysis. A further reported finding was that TCR beta sequences accurately predicted the HLA-A and HLA-B alleles for most subjects in the first cohort.

The cohort comprised fewer than 700 healthy bone marrow donors. At the time of sampling, all cohort members were nominally healthy, though unrecorded immune exposures were likely present. The donor tested CMV seropositive and was one of the 289 seropositive cohort members. A peripheral blood sample was provided by each donor, and peripheral blood mononuclear cells were used for TCR beta sequencing. Genomic DNA was extracted from the blood cell samples with the Qiagen DNeasy Blood Extraction Kit. This clone was counted once. Its antigen has not been determined. One base away there is no much larger clone; base qualities are not given. The library was built by means of the immunoSEQ multiplex PCR assay. A mixture of 60 forward primers for TCR Vbeta segments and 13 reverse primers for TCR Jbeta segments was used in the multiplex PCR. Amplification of the CDR3 region of rearranged TCR beta genes was performed with a multiplex PCR assay on genomic DNA. On the Illumina HiSeq System, the amplified TCR beta libraries were sequenced as 87-base-pair reads. For the original study's pipeline: A later analysis counted approximately 76 million unique TCR beta chains across the 690 or so repertoires, and roughly 10 million of these chains were shared by at least two donors. Raw reads were error-corrected and collapsed into unique sequences with a nearest-neighbor algorithm that merged closely related sequences to remove PCR and sequencing errors. CDR3 sequences were aligned to IMGT reference sequences to assign V, D and J gene segments. Each retained sequence needed at least a six-nucleotide match to both a V gene segment and a J gene segment. Rearrangements were called productive when the CDR3 lacked stop codons and stayed in frame with V and J; all others were non-productive. CDR3 was defined according to IMGT convention as the region running from the second conserved V-encoded cysteine to the conserved J-encoded phenylalanine. The earlier analysis of approximately 590 of the donors excluded any sequence lacking an unambiguous match to a single V gene segment. An earlier analysis of roughly 590 of the donors called V segments functional above 56.7% productive rearrangements and segregating when the between-donor standard deviation exceeded 5%. To diagnose cytomegalovirus status from the catalog of TCR beta chain sequences, a statistical classification framework was built. V and J gene assignment, in a later analysis, came from comparing TCR nucleotide sequences with IMGT/GENE-DB human TR gene sequences. Using the TCRdist pipeline, a later analysis assigned CDR3 sequences along with most-parsimonious VDJ recombination scenarios. In a later analysis, every TCR beta chain was defined by the combination of its CDR3 amino acid sequence and its V-gene family, and reads without a unique V-gene family were dropped. In a later analysis, 450 to 600 highly shared, low-generation-probability nucleotide sequences were removed to address suspected cross-contamination and a sequencing artifact. A later analysis calculated a clonal expansion index for each public chain from normalized within-repertoire ranks of inferred template counts. A later analysis computed generation probabilities with a VDJ recombination model fitted to out-of-frame rearrangements, and checked the results against IGoR. Hypergeometric tests were used in a later analysis to score TCR-TCR, TCR-HLA and TCR-CMV co-occurrence, with a repertoire-size bias correction applied to the TCR pairs. To estimate false discovery rates, a later analysis permuted the HLA or CMV assignments 20 times. A later analysis grouped co-occurring TCRs with DBSCAN, adding TCRdist sequence similarity when clustering within HLA-allele-positive subsets. Co-occurrence clustering excluded repertoires with fewer than 30,000 or more than 120,000 public chains, plus five with anomalous nucleotide sharing. This immuneACCESS table, as held by TCRdb, lists in-frame sequences with V and J called but not all clones. Of the missing ones, under half trace to an unresolved V gene in checked studies; the others have no known cause. The V and J calls and clone size come from that table; D and trimming were worked out from the DNA. The sample includes fewer than 200,000 clones, with roughly 79% observed a single time. Approximately 6.3% of the sample belongs to the ten largest clones.

Sequenced sample: PBMCs. This TCR was sampled from a man in his forties or fifties in good health and CMV-seropositive.

In nucleotide form, the sequence is TGTGCCAGCGCGGGGTCCGGAGAGACCCAGTACTTC. It translates to CASAGSGETQYF. Recombination connected TRBV2 to TRBJ2-5; perhaps TRBD2 is the D gene, with 6 bases matching. Trimming removed 8 bases from V and 4 bases from J, leaving 11 bases between the germline ends. Looking up the germline V gene yields CDR1 SNHLY and CDR2 FYNNEI. Its CDR3 holds 12 amino acids, cysteine through phenylalanine. Only CDR3 DNA remains: 36 bases, in frame from the first base.